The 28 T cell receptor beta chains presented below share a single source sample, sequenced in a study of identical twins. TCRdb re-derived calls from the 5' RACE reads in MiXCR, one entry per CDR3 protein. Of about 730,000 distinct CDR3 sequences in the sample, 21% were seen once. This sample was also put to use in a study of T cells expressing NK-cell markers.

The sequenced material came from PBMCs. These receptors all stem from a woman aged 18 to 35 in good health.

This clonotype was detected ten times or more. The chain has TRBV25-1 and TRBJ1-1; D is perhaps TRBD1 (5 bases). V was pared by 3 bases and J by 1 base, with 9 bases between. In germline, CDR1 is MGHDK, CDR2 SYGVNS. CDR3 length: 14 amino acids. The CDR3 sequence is CASSESGGNTEAFF. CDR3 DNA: TGTGCCAGCAGTGAGTCCGGGGGGAACACTGAAGCTTTCTTT.

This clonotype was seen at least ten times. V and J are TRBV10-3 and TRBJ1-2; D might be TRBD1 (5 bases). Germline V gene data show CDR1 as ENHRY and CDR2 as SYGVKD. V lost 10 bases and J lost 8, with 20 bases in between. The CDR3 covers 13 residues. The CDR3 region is CATLGRQLRGYTF. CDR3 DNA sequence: TGTGCCACCTTAGGCCGACAGTTACGGGGCTACACCTTC.

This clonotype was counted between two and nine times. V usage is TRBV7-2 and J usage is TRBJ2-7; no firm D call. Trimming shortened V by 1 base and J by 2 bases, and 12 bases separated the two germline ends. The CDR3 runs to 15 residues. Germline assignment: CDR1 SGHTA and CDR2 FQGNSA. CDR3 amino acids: CASSLVGSGTYEQYF. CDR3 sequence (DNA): TGTGCCAGCAGCTTAGTCGGCAGTGGGACCTACGAGCAGTACTTC.

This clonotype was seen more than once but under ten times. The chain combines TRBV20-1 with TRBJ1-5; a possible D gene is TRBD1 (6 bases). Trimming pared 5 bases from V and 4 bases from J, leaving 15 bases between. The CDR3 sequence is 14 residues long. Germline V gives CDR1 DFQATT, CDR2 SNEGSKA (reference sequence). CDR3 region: CSAQTGGRNQPQHF. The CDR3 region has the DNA TGCAGTGCTCAGACTGGGGGCAGGAATCAGCCCCAGCATTTT.

CDR3 sequence reads: CASSPTQGVQPQHF. The CDR3 coding sequence is TGTGCCAGCTCACCTACACAGGGGGTTCAGCCCCAGCATTTT. The gene calls are TRBV18 and TRBJ1-5; 8 positions match TRBD1. This CDR3 contains 14 residues. Trimming cost V 3 bases and J 6 bases; bases outside gene matches: 4. Germline values: CDR1 KGHSH, CDR2 LQKENI.

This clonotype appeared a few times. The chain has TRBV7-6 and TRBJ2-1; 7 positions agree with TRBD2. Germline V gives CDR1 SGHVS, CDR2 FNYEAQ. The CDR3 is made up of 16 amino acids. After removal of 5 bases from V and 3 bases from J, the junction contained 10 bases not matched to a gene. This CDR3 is CASSNDNRDYYNEQFF. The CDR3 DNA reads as TGTGCCAGCAGCAACGATAACCGGGACTACTACAATGAGCAGTTCTTC.

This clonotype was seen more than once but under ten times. The CDR3 DNA follows: TGCAGTGCTAGAGACCCGGGACAGAGCAGCACAGATACGCAGTATTTT. Its protein is CSARDPGQSSTDTQYF. The chain has TRBV20-1 and TRBJ2-3; 7 bases are shared with TRBD1. Germline-derived CDR1 and CDR2 are DFQATT and SNEGSKA (reference sequence). The length of the CDR3 is 16 residues. Trimming cost V 0 bases and J 0 bases; bases outside gene matches: 6.

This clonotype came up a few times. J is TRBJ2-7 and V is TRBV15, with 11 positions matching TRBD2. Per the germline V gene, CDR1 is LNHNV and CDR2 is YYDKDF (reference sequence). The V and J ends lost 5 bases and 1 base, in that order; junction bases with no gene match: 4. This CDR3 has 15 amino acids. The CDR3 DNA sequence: TGTGCCACCAGCGAAGTAGCGGGAGGGTCCTACGAGCAGTACTTC. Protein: CATSEVAGGSYEQYF. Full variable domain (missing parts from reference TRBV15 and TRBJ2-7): DAMVIQNPRYQVTQFGKPVTLSCSQTLNHNVMYWYQQKSSQAPKLLFHYYDKDFNNEADTPDNFQSRRPNTSFCFLDIRSPGLGDTAMYLCATSEVAGGSYEQYFGPGTRLTVT.

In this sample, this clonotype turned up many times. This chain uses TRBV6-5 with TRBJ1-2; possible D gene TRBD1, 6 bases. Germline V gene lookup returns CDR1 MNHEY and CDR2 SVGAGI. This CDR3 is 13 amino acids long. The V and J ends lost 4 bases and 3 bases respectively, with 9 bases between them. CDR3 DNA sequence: TGTGCCAGCAGTTGGGGGCTGGACTATGGCTACACCTTC. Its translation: CASSWGLDYGYTF.

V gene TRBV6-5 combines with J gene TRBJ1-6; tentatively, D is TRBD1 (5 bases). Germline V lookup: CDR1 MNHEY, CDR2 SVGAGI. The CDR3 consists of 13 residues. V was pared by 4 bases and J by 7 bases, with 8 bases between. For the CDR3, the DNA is TGTGCCAGCAGTTTCGAGGGGAATTCACCCCTCCACTTT. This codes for CASSFEGNSPLHF.

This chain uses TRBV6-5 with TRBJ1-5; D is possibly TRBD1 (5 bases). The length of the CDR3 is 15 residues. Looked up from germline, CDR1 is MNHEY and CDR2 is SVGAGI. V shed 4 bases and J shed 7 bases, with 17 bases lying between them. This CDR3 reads CASSSAGSTRQPQHF. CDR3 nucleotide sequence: TGTGCCAGCAGTTCGGCAGGGTCAACAAGACAGCCCCAGCATTTT.

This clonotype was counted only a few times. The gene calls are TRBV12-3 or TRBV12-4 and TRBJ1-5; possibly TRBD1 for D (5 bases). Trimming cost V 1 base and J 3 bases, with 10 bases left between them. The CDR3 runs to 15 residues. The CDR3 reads CASSLGGVANQPQHF. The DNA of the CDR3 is TGTGCCAGCAGTTTAGGAGGGGTGGCCAATCAGCCCCAGCATTTT.

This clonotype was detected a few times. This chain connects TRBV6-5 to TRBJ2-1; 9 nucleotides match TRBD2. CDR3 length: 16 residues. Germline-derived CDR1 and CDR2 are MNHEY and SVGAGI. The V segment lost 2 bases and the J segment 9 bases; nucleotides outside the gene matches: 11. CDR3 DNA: TGTGCCAGCAGTTACCTCCAAGCGGGAGGCTCGGTTGAGCAGTTCTTC. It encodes CASSYLQAGGSVEQFF.

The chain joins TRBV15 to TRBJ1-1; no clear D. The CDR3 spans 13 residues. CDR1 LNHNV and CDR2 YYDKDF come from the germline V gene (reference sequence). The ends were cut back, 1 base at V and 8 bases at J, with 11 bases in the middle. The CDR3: CATSRVIDQEAFF. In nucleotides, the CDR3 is TGTGCCACCAGCAGAGTGATAGACCAAGAAGCTTTCTTT.

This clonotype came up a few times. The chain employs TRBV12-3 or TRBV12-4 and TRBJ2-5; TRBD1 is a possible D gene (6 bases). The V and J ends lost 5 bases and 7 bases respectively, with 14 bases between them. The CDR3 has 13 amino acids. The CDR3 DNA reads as TGTGCCAGCAGTAACCGGGACAAGGGGACCCAGTACTTC. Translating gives CASSNRDKGTQYF.

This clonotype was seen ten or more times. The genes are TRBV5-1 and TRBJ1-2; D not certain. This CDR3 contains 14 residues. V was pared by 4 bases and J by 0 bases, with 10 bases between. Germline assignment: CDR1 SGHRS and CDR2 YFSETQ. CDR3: CASSPGWANYGYTF. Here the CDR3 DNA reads TGCGCCAGCAGCCCTGGGTGGGCTAACTATGGCTACACCTTC.

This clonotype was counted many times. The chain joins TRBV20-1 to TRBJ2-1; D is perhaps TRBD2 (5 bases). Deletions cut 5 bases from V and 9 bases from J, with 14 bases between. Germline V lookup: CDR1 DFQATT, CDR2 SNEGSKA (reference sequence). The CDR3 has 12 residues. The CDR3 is CSAASGVAEQFF. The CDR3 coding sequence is TGCAGTGCTGCTTCCGGGGTTGCTGAGCAGTTCTTC.

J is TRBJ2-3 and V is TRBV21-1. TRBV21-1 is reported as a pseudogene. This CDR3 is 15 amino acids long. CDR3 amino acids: CASSGRSTFTDTQYF. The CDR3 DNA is TGTGCCAGCAGCGGCCGGTCGACATTTACAGATACGCAGTATTTT.

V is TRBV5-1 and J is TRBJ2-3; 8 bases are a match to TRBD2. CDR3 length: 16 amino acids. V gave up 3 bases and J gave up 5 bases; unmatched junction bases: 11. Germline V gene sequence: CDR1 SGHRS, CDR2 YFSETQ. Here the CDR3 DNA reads TGCGCCAGCAGCTGGGAGCGGGGGCCCCCCCAAGATACGCAGTATTTT. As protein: CASSWERGPPQDTQYF.

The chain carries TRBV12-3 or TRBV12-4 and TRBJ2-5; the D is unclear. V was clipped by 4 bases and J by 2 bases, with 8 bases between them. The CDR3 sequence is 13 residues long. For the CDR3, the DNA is TGTGCCAGCAGTTCGAGCAATCAAGAGACCCAGTACTTC. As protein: CASSSSNQETQYF.

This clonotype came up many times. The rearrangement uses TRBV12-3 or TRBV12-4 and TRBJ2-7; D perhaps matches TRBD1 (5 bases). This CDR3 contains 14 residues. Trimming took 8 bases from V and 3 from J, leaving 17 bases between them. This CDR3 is CASGEGATNYEQYF. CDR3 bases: TGTGCCAGCGGAGAAGGGGCCACTAACTACGAGCAGTACTTC.

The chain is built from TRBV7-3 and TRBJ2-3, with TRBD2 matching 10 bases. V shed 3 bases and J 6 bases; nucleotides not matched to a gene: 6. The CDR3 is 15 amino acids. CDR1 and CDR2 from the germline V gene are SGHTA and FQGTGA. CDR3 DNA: TGTGCCAGCAGCTTTAGCGGGGGGTTAATGGATACGCAGTATTTT. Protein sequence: CASSFSGGLMDTQYF.

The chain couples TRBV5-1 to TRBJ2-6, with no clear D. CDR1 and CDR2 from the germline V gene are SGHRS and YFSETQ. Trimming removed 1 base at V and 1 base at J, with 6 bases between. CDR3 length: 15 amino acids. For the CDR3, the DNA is TGCGCCAGCAGCTTGTCCGCGTCTGGGGCCAACGTCCTGACTTTC. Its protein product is CASSLSASGANVLTF. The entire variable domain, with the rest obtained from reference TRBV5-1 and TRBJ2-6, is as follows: KAGVTQTPRYLIKTRGQQVTLSCSPISGHRSVSWYQQTPGQGLQFLFEYFSETQRNKGNFPGRFSGRQFSNSRSEMNVSTLELGDSALYLCASSLSASGANVLTFGAGSRLTVL.

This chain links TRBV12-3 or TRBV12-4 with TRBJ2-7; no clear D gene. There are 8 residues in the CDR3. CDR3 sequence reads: CASSPVGV. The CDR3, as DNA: TGTGCCAGCAGCCCCGTAGGGGTC.

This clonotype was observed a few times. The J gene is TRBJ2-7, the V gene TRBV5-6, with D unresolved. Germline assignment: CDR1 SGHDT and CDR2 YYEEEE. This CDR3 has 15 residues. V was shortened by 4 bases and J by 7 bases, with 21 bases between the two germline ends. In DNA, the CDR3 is TGTGCCAGCAGCCCTACGAACAGTCCCCGTGGGGAGCAGTACTTC. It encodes CASSPTNSPRGEQYF.

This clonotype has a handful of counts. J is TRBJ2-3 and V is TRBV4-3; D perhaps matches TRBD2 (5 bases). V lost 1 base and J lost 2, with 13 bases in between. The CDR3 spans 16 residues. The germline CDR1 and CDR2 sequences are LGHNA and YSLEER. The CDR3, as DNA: TGCGCCAGCAGCCAAGGGCCAGCGGCCTCCACAGATACGCAGTATTTT. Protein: CASSQGPAASTDTQYF.

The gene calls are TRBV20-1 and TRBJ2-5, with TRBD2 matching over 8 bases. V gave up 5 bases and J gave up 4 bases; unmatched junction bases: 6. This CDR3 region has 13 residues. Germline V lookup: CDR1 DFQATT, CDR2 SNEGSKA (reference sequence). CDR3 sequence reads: CSAPTSGRETQYF. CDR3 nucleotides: TGCAGTGCTCCGACCAGCGGGAGAGAGACCCAGTACTTC.

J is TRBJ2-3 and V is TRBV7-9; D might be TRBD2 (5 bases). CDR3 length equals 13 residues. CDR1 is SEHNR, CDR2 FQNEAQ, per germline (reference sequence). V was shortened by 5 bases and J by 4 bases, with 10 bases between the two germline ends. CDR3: CASSVFSADTQYF. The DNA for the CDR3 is TGTGCCAGCAGCGTATTTAGCGCAGATACGCAGTATTTT.